These 8 T cell receptor beta chains were sequenced from one sample in a study of blood T cell repertoires in COVID-19. Profiling relied on immunoSEQ multiplex PCR, and the TCRdb table lists in-frame clones only, not all of them. The sample lists about 89,000 clones, around 75% seen once, with 6.3% in the top ten. Sequences were obtained from peripheral blood. All receptors come from a man aged 70-80 years with COVID-19, enrolled during active disease.

V gene TRBV28 combines with J gene TRBJ1-2; the D gene is possibly TRBD1 (6 bases). Germline lookup yields CDR1 MDHEN and CDR2 SYDVKM. V was trimmed by 2 bases and J by 5 bases, leaving 18 bases between them. The CDR3 contains 16 residues. CDR3 bases: TGTGCCAGCAGTTTAGCACAGGGTAGGTTGAATTATGGCTACACCTTC. Its protein product is CASSLAQGRLNYGYTF.

The rearrangement links TRBV19 to TRBJ2-7; 8 bases map to TRBD1. The CDR3 contains 14 residues. V gave up 5 bases and J gave up 2 bases; unmatched junction bases: 5. CDR1 is LNHDA, CDR2 SQIVND, per germline (reference sequence). CDR3 region: CASSDRDRPYEQYF. CDR3 coding DNA: TGTGCCAGTAGTGACCGGGACAGGCCCTACGAGCAGTACTTC.

The chain employs TRBV28 and TRBJ2-5; no definite D call. In germline, CDR1 is MDHEN, CDR2 SYDVKM. This CDR3 is built from 11 residues. The ends were cut back, 4 bases at V and 5 bases at J, with 5 bases in the middle. The CDR3 DNA sequence: TGTGCCAGCAGTTCGCAGGAGACCCAGTACTTC. Protein product: CASSSQETQYF.

This clone qualifies as medium-sized. The rearrangement joins TRBV7-9 to TRBJ2-5, with a possible D match to TRBD1 (7 bases). Germline V lookup: CDR1 SEHNR, CDR2 FQNEAQ (reference sequence). V was clipped by 6 bases and J by 5 bases, with 19 bases between them. The CDR3 has 15 amino acids. This CDR3 is CASRGGQVLGETQYF. CDR3 coding DNA: TGTGCCAGCAGGGGAGGACAGGTCCTAGGGGAGACCCAGTACTTC.

The chain carries TRBV5-1 and TRBJ2-7; D is unresolved. The V gene lost 0 bases and the J gene lost 3 bases, with 4 bases spanning the gap. Per the germline V gene, CDR1 is SGHRS and CDR2 is YFSETQ. CDR3 length: 12 residues. CDR3 residues: CASSLDGYEQYF. In nucleotides, the CDR3 is TGCGCCAGCAGCTTGGACGGCTACGAGCAGTACTTC.

There are a few counts of this clone. The chain links TRBV7-8 to TRBJ2-7, with TRBD2 identical over 9 bases. CDR3 length equals 15 residues. Germline V gene lookup returns CDR1 SGHVS and CDR2 FQNEAQ. Germline trimming cut 5 bases from V and 4 bases from J; bases unmatched to any gene: 9. CDR3 loop: CASSPRGSGSYEQYF. CDR3 coding DNA: TGTGCCAGCAGCCCCCGCGGTAGCGGGAGTTACGAGCAGTACTTC.

This clone is a singleton in its sample. The rearrangement links TRBV2 to TRBJ2-7; a weak D match, TRBD1 (6 bases). V lost 10 bases and J 5 bases, leaving 15 bases between the germline ends. CDR3 length: 12 residues. Per germline, CDR1 SNHLY and CDR2 FYNNEI. The CDR3 loop reads CANRDTKDEQYF. CDR3 coding DNA: TGTGCCAACCGGGACACTAAGGACGAGCAGTACTTC. Variable domain in full (rest from reference TRBV2 and TRBJ2-7): EPEVTQTPSHQVTQMGQEVILRCVPISNHLYFYWYRQILGQKVEFLVSFYNNEISEKSEIFDDQFSVERPDGSNFTLKIRSTKLEDSAMYFCANRDTKDEQYFGPGTRLTVT.

The rearrangement joins TRBV5-4 to TRBJ2-3; TRBD2 matches 7 bases. V shed 1 base and J 6 bases; nucleotides not matched to a gene: 11. The V gene's germline CDR1 is SGHNT and CDR2 YYREEE (reference sequence). The CDR3 is 16 amino acids. The CDR3 loop reads CASSLRVAGLSDTQYF. The CDR3 bases are TGTGCCAGCAGCTTGAGGGTAGCGGGTCTCAGTGATACGCAGTATTTT.